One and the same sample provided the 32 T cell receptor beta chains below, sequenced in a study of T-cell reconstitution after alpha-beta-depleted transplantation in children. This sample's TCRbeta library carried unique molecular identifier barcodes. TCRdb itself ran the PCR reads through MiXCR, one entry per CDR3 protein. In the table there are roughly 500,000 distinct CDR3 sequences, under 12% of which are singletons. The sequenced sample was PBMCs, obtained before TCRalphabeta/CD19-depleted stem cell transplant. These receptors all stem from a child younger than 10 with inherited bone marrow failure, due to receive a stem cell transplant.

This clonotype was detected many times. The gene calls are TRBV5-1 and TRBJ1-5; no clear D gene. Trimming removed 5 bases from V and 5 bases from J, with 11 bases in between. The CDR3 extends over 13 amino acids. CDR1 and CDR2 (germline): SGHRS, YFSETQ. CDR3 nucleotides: TGCGCCAGCAGATATGGTGGGGATCAGCCCCAGCATTTT. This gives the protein CASRYGGDQPQHF.

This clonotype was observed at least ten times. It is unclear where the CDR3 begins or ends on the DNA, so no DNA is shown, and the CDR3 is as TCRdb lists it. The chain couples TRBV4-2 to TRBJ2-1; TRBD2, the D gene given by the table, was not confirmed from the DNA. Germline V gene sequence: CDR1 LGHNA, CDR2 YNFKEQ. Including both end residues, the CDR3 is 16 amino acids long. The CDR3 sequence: CASSQDVASGSPGKFF.

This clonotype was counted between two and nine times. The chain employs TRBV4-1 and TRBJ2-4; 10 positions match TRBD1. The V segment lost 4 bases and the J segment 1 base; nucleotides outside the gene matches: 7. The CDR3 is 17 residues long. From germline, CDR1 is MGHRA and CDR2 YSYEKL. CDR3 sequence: CASSPGQGVRAKNIQYF. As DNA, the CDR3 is TGCGCCAGCAGCCCTGGACAGGGGGTGAGGGCCAAAAACATTCAGTACTTC.

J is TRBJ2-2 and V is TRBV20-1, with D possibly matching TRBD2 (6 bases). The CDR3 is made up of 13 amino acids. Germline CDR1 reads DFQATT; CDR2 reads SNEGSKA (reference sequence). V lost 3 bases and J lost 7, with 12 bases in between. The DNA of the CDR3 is TGCAGTGCTAGGGGGGACTCGTACGGGGAGCTGTTTTTT. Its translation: CSARGDSYGELFF.

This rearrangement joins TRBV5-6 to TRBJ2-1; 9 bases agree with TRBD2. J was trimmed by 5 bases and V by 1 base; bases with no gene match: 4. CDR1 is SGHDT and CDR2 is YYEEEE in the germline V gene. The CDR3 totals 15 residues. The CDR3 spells CASSLMSSGNNEQFF. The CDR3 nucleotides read TGTGCCAGCAGCTTGATGTCTAGCGGGAACAATGAGCAGTTCTTC.

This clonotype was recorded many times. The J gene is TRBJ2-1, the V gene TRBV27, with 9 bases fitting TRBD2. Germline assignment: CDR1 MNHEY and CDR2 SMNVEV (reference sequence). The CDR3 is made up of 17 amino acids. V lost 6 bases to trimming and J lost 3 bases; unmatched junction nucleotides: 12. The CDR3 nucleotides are TGTGCCAGCAGCCTAAAACTAACTAGCGGGTACTACAATGAGCAGTTCTTC. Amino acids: CASSLKLTSGYYNEQFF.

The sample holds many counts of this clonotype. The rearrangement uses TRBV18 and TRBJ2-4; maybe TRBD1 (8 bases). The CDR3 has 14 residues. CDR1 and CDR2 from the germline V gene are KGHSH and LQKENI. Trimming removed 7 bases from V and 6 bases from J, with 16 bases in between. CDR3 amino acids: CASFPDREGNIQYF. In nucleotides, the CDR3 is TGTGCCAGCTTTCCGGACAGGGAGGGAAACATTCAGTACTTC. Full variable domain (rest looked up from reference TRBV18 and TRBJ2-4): NAGVMQNPRHLVRRRGQEARLRCSPMKGHSHVYWYRQLPEEGLKFMVYLQKENIIDESGMPKERFSAEFPKEGPSILRIQQVVRGDSAAYFCASFPDREGNIQYFGAGTRLSVL.

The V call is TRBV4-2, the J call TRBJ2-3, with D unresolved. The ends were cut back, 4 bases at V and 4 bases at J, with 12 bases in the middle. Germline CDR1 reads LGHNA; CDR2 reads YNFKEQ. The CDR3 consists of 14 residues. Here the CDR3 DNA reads TGTGCCAGCAGCCCCGGACCAGTGTCAGATACGCAGTATTTT. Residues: CASSPGPVSDTQYF.

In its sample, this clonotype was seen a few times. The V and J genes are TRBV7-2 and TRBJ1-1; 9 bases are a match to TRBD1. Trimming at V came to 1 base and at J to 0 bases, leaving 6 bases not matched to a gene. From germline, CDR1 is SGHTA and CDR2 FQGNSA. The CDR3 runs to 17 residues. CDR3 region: CASSLGGQGFMNTEAFF. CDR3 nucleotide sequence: TGTGCCAGCAGCTTAGGGGGACAGGGTTTTATGAACACTGAAGCTTTCTTT.

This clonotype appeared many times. The CDR3 DNA follows: TGCAGCGGGGTAGCGGGAGTCGATGAGCAGTTCTTC. This codes for CSGVAGVDEQFF. The chain has TRBV20-1 and TRBJ2-1; TRBD2 matches 9 bases. Germline V gene sequence: CDR1 DFQATT, CDR2 SNEGSKA (reference sequence). This CDR3 has 12 residues.

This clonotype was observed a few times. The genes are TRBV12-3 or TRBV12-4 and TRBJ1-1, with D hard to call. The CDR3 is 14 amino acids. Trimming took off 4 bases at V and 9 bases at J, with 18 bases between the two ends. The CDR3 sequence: CASSSALESGKAFF. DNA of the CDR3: TGTGCCAGCAGTTCAGCTTTGGAATCGGGAAAAGCTTTCTTT.

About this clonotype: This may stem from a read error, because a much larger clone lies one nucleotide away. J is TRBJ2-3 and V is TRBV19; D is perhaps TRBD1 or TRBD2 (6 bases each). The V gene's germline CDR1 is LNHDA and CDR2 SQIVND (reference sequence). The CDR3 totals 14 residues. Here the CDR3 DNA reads TGTGGCAGTAGTATTTCGGGGGCGCAGGGTACGCAGTATTTT. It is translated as CGSSISGAQGTQYF.

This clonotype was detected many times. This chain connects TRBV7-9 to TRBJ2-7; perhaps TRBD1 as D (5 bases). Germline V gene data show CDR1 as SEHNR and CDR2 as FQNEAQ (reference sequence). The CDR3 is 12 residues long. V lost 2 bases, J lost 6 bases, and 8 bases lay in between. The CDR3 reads CASSLLGVEQYF. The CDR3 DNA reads TGTGCCAGCAGCTTACTAGGGGTCGAGCAGTACTTC.

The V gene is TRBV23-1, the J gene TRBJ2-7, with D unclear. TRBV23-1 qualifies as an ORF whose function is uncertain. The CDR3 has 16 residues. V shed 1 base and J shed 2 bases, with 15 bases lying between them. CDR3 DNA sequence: TGCGCCAGCAGTCAATTAGTGGGGAAGCGCCCCTACGAGCAGTACTTC. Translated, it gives CASSQLVGKRPYEQYF.

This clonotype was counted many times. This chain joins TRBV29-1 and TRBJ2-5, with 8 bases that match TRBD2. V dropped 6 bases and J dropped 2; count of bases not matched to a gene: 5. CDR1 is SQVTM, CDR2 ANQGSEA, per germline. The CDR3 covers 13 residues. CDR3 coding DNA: TGCAGCGTGAGGACTAGCCGACAAGAGACCCAGTACTTC. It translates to CSVRTSRQETQYF.

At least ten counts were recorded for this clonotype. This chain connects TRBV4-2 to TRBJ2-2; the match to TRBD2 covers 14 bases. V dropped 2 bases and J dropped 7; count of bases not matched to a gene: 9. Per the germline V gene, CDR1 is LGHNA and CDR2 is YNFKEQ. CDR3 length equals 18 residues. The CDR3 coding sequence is TGTGCCAGCAGCCAACCGGGACTAGCGGGAGTCAGAAACGGGGAGCTGTTTTTT. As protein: CASSQPGLAGVRNGELFF.

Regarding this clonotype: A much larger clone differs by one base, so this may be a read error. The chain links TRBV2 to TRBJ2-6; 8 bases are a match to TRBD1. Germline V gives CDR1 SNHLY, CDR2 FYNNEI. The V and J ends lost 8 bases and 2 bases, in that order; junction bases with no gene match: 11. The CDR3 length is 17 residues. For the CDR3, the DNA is TGTGCCAGCTGTTGGGGGCAGGGGGCGCCTGGGGCCAACGTCCTGACTTTC. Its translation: CASCWGQGAPGANVLTF.

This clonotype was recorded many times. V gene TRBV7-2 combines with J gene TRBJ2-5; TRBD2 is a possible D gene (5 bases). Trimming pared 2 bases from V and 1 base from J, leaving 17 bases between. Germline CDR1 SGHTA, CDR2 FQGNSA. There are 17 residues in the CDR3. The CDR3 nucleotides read TGTGCCAGCAGCTTAAGGTTAGGTTACCGGGGCCAAGAGACCCAGTACTTC. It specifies CASSLRLGYRGQETQYF.

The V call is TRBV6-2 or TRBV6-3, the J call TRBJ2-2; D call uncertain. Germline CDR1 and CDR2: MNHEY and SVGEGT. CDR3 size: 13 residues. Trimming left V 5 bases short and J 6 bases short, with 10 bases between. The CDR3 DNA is TGTGCCAGCAGTAACCGACTGCCCGGGGAGCTGTTTTTT. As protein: CASSNRLPGELFF.

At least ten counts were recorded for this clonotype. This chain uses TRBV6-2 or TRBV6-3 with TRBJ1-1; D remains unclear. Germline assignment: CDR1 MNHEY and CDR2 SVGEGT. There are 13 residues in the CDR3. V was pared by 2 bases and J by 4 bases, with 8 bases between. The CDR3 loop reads CASSYREPTEAFF. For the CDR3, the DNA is TGTGCCAGCAGTTACCGGGAACCCACTGAAGCTTTCTTT.

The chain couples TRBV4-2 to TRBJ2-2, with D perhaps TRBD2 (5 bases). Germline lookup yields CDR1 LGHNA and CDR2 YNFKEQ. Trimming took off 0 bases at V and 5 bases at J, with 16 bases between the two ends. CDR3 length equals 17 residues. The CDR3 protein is CASSQDAVASFTGELFF. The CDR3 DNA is TGTGCCAGCAGCCAAGACGCAGTGGCTAGCTTTACCGGGGAGCTGTTTTTT.

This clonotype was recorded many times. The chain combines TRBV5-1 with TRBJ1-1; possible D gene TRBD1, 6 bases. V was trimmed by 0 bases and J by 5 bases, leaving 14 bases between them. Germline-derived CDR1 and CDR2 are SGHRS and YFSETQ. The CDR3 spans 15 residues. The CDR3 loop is CASSLDLGANTEAFF. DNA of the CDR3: TGCGCCAGCAGCTTGGATCTGGGGGCGAATACTGAAGCTTTCTTT.

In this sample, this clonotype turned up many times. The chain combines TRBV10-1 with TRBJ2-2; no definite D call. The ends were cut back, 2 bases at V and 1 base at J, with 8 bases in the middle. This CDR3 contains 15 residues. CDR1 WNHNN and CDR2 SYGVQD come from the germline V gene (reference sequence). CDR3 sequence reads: CASSEHPLNTGELFF. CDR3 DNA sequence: TGCGCCAGCAGTGAGCATCCCTTGAACACCGGGGAGCTGTTTTTT.

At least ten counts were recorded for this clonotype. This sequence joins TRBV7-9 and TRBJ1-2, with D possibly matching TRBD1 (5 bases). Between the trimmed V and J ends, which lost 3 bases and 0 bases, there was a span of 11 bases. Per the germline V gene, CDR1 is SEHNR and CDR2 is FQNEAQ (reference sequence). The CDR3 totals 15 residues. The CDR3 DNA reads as TGTGCCAGCAGCTTCGGTAACAGGCCTAACTATGGCTACACCTTC. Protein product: CASSFGNRPNYGYTF.

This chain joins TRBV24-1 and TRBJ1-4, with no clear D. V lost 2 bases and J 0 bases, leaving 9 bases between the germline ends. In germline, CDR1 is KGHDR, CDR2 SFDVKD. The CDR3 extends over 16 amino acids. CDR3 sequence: CATSDSDPATNEKLFF. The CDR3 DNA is TGTGCCACCAGTGATTCCGACCCCGCAACTAATGAAAAACTGTTTTTT.

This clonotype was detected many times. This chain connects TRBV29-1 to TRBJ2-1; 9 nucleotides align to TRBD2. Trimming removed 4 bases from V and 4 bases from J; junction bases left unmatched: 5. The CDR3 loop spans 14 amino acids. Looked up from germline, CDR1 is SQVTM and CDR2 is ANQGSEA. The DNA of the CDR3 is TGCAGCGTTGTGGCTAGCGGGGTATACAATGAGCAGTTCTTC. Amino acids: CSVVASGVYNEQFF.

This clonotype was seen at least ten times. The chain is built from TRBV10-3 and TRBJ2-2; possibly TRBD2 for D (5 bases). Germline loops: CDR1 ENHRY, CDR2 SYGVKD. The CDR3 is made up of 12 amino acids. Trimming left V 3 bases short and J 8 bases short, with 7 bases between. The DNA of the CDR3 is TGTGCCATCAGTGACGAGGGAGGGGAGCTGTTTTTT. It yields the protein CAISDEGGELFF.

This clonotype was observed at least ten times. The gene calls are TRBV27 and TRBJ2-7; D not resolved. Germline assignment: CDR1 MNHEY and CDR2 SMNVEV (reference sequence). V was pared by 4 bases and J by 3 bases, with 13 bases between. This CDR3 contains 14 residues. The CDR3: CASSSAVYYYEQYF. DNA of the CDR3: TGTGCCAGCAGTTCGGCAGTCTACTACTACGAGCAGTACTTC.

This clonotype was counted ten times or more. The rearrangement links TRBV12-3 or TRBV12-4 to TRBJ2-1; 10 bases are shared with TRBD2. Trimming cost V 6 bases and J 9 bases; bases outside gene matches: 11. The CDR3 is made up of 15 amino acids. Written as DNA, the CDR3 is TGTGCCAGCAGGCATCCCATTTCTAGCGGGGGTGAGCAGTTCTTC. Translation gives CASRHPISSGGEQFF.

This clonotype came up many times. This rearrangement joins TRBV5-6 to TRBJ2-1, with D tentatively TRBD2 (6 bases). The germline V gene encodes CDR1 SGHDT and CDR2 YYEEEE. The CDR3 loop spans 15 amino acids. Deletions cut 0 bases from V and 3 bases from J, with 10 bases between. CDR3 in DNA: TGTGCCAGCAGCTTGGCGCGGGACCTCTACAATGAGCAGTTCTTC. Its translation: CASSLARDLYNEQFF.

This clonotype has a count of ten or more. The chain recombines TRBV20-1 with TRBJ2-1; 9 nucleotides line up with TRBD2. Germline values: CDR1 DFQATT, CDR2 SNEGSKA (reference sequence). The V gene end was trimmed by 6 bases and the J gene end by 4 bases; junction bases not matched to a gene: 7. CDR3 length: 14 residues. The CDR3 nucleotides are TGCAGTGCAATACTAGCGGGCCCTTACAATGAGCAGTTCTTC. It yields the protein CSAILAGPYNEQFF.

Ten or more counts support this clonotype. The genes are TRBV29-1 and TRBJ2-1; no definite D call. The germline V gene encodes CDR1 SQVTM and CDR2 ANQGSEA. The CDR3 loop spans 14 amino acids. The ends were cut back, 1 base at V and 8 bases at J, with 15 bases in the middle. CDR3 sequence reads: CSVEATPVLDEQFF. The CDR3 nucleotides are TGCAGCGTTGAAGCGACTCCGGTCTTGGATGAGCAGTTCTTC.